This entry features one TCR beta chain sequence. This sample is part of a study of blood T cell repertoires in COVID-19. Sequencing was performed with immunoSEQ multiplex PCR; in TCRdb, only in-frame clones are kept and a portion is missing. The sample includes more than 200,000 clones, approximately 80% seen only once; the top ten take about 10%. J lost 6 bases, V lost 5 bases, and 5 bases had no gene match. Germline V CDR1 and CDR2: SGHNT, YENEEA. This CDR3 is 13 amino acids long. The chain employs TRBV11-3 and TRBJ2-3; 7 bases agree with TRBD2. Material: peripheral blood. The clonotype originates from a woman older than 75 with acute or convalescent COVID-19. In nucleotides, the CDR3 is TGTGCCAGCAGCCAAGGTAGCGGGGATACGCAGTATTTT. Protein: CASSQGSGDTQYF. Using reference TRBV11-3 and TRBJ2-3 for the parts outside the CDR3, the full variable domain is EAGVVQSPRYKIIEKKQPVAFWCNPISGHNTLYWYLQNLGQGPELLIRYENEEAVDDSQLPKDRFSAERLKGVDSTLKIQPAELGDSAVYLCASSQGSGDTQYFGPGTRLTVL.